This T cell receptor (beta chain) was identified in a study of chemoradiotherapy in HPV16-positive cancers. In the study overall: Candidate HPV-specific clones and shared TCR motifs came from two HPV16-positive patients. Broader study findings: Candidate HPV-specific clones and E7-related TCR motifs grew in tumor during treatment.

The CDR3 covers 14 residues. CDR1 MRHNA and CDR2 SNTAGT come from the germline V gene. Trimming shortened V by 4 bases and J by 1 base, and 7 bases separated the two germline ends. Turning to this clone: As yet, its antigen is unknown.

Clones were sequenced by immunoSEQ multiplex PCR, and TCRdb holds only the in-frame ones, with some missing. Among approximately 1,300 clones listed, almost 90% were seen once. The specimen comprised tumor tissue, sampled from a patient who underwent chemoradiotherapy. The origin of this receptor is a human donor with HPV-associated anogenital cancer. The chain is built from TRBV6-4 and TRBJ1-4; D unresolved. CDR3 sequence reads: CASSVEVTNEKLFF. CDR3 DNA: TGTGCCAGCAGTGTTGAGGTAACTAATGAAAAACTGTTTTTT.